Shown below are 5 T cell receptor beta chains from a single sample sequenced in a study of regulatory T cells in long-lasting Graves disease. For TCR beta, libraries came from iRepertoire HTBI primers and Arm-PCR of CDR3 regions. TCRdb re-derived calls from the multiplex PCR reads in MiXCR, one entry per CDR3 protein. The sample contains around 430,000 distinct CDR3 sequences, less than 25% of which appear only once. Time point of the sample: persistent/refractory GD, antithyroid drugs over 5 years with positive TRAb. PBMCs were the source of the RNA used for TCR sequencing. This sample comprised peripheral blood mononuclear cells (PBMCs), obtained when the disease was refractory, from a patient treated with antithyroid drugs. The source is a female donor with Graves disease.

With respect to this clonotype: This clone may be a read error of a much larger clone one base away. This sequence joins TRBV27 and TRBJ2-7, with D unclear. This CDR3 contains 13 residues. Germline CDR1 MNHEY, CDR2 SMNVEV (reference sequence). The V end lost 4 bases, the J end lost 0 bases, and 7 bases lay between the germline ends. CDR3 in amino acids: CASSWASSYEQYF. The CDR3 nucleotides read TGTGCCAGCAGTTGGGCGAGCTCCTACGAGCAGTACTTC.

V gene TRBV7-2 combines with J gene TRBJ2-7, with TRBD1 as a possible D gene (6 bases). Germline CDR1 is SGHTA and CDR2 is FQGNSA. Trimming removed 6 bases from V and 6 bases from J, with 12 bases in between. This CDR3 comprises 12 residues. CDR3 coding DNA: TGTGCCAGCAGACCCCTGGGGGCCGAGCAGTACTTC. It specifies CASRPLGAEQYF.

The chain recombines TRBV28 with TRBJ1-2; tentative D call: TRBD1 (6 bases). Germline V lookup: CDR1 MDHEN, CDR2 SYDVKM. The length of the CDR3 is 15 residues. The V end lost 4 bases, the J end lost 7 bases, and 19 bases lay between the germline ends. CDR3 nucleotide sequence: TGTGCCAGCAGTTACCTCCAACAGGGAAGGAGTGGCTACACCTTC. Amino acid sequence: CASSYLQQGRSGYTF.

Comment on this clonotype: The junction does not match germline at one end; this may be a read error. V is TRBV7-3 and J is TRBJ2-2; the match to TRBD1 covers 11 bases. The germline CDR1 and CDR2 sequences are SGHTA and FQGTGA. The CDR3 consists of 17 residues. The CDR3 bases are TGCGCCAGCAGCCCCGGGACAGGGGGTCGGGACACCGGGGAGCTGTTTTTT. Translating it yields CASSPGTGGRDTGELFF.

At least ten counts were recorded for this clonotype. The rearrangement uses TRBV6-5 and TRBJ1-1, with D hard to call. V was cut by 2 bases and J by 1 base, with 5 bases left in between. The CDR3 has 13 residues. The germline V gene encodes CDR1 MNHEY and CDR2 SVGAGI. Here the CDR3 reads CASSYPGNTEAFF. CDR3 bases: TGTGCCAGCAGTTACCCAGGGAACACTGAAGCTTTCTTT.